This T cell receptor (beta chain) was documented in a study of human T cells and chemical hapten exposure (dated by TCRdb to about 2021). Background on the whole study: For sensitization, 2% DPC in acetone was applied to a 2 cm by 2 cm area of upper inner arm skin. Blood for TCR sequencing was provided by twenty-nine alopecia patients at one to four time points (pre-sensitization, 2, 6 and 24 weeks). Weekly therapeutic DPC doses were additionally applied to the scalp of patients throughout the approximately 23-week study period. Libraries were combined into a pool for sequencing, and differences in TCR yield between samples came mainly from small differences in library volumes within the pool. Blood samples were taken from patients before sensitization (week 0) and then at 2, 6 and about 24 weeks after DPC sensitization. Alopecia areata with under or over 50% scalp involvement, alopecia totalis and alopecia universalis were represented in the patient cohort, which was mostly female. Patch testing was done on the upper back using Finn chambers containing 0.01% DPC, and results were scored after 6 days according to International Contact Dermatitis Research Group standards. This study followed changes in the peripheral blood TCR repertoire in vivo during primary and secondary sensitization of alopecia patients to the hapten diphenylcyclopropenone (DPC).

The time point label, as the study defines it: patch test 1, 2 weeks after DPC sensitization. The label giving this sample's treatment or condition can be read as: therapeutic diphenylcyclopropenone sensitization with weekly scalp DPC. At every patch-test visit, the blood draw took place before the patch test was put on. Patients were considered eligible if aged 18 to 70, diagnosed with alopecia and deemed suitable for DPC therapy, and patients were excluded if pregnant. Total RNA was isolated from unfractionated whole blood collected in Tempus Blood RNA tubes. V is reduced by 5 bases and J by 3 bases, leaving a spacing of 10 bases between them. The CDR3 sequence holds 14 residues, the cysteine and phenylalanine included. The kept DNA is CDR3 alone, 42 bases in frame from the first base. The germline V gene yields SGHAT for CDR1 and FQNNGV for CDR2. On the study overall, not on this receptor specifically: Because all patients had alopecia, a presumed autoimmune disease, the immune response of the patients might differ from that of healthy individuals. The number of PT1 expanded TCRs positively correlated with patch test score, significant at thresholds 8, 16 and 32 but not 4. After repeated subsampling, the strength of the expansion versus patch-test correlation and the threshold at which it became significant changed. Significantly more large CDR3 similarity clusters were formed by expanded TCRs than by pre-sensitization or healthy control sets, consistent with antigen-driven responses. No change with DPC sensitization was found in the number of TCRs above 1 in 1000 frequency, and no evidence of global repertoire structure alterations was found.

This clonotype has more than one count but fewer than ten. Its antigen is not yet known. No qualities accompany the bases; no much larger clone lies one base away. The library was made by RACE. Instrument on record: NextSeq 500. Library preparation attached unique molecular identifiers to individual cDNA molecules for quantitative, reproducible TCR counting. Both TCR alpha and TCR beta chains were sequenced from each blood RNA sample. On the study's bioinformatics: The median number of TCRs per sample was 95,638, ranging from about 23,224 to 690,600. The Decombinator software suite was used to annotate V, J and CDR3 in the TCR reads. To make PS versus PT1 abundance plots, every sample was subsampled to the same number of TCRs (28,000). Expanded TCRs were defined as absent before sensitization and observed at least eight times at the 2-week time point. TCRdb ran its own pipeline on the public reads, namely fastp trimming at Q25 and MiXCR clone calling, and kept in-frame beta chains. Duplicate CDR3 protein sequences are folded into a single record with the most common DNA and genes. The authors' filters were not applied to this entry. This sample holds around 120,000 distinct CDR3 sequences; approximately 9.9% were observed only once. The leading ten clones occupy under 4.5% of the sample.

The material sequenced was whole blood, taken in connection with sensitization to the hapten diphenylcyclopropenone (DPC). This chain joins TRBV11-2 to TRBJ1-4; perhaps TRBD1 is the D gene, with 6 bases matching. This sequence originates from a woman in her 40s with alopecia areata. Some clones in this sample may be carry-over from other donors' samples. The DNA is TGTGCCAGCAGCGGAGGGACACCTAATGAAAAACTGTTTTTT. It codes for CASSGGTPNEKLFF.